The rows below give T cell receptor beta chains drawn from one sample of a study of cytomegalovirus exposure and HLA in healthy donors. The data were produced by immunoSEQ multiplex PCR, yet TCRdb's version contains in-frame clones alone and is incomplete. The data show about 110,000 clones, roughly 70% seen once. Sequenced input: PBMCs. Receptors originate from a man aged 40-55 years in good health and CMV-seropositive. Both conserved end residues are part of each CDR3. A D gene is named only where the DNA matches it firmly. The listing skips clone size in some rows; elsewhere it reads once, few, many or a size class.

cdr3_aa	cdr3_nt	d_call	clone_size	v_call	j_call
CASTWGTGSYNEQFF	TGTGCCAGCACCTGGGGGACTGGATCCTACAATGAGCAGTTCTTC	NA	NA	TRBV2	TRBJ2-1
CASSLQGVLTDTQYF	TGTGCCAGCAGCTTACAGGGGGTCCTCACAGATACGCAGTATTTT	TRBD1	once	TRBV5-8	TRBJ2-3
CAISEPGQGAYEQYF	TGTGCCATCAGTGAGCCGGGACAGGGGGCCTACGAGCAGTACTTC	TRBD1	NA	TRBV10-3	TRBJ2-7
CASSLEPGYKETQYF	TGTGCCAGCAGCTTAGAGCCAGGGTATAAAGAGACCCAGTACTTC	NA	NA	TRBV7-9	TRBJ2-5
CASQGSTGNQPQHF	TGTGCCAGCCAGGGGTCTACGGGCAATCAGCCCCAGCATTTT	NA	few	TRBV6-1	TRBJ1-5
CASSPGQGAYEQYF	TGCGCCAGCAGCCCGGGGCAGGGGGCGTACGAGCAGTACTTC	TRBD1	NA	TRBV5-1	TRBJ2-7
CASSGVAQETQYF	TGTGCCAGCTCCGGTGTAGCTCAAGAGACCCAGTACTTC	NA	NA	TRBV7-9	TRBJ2-5
CASRSGTGGLGNQPQHF	TGTGCCAGCAGGTCCGGGACAGGGGGCCTGGGGAATCAGCCCCAGCATTTT	TRBD1	NA	TRBV7-2	TRBJ1-5
CSVDVRNTGELFF	TGCAGCGTTGATGTTAGGAACACCGGGGAGCTGTTTTTT	NA	NA	TRBV29-1	TRBJ2-2
CASSQGTGTATYGYTF	TGCGCCAGCAGCCAGGGCACCGGGACAGCGACTTATGGCTACACCTTC	TRBD1	few	TRBV4-3	TRBJ1-2
CASSQREGGTEAFF	TGTGCCAGCAGCCAACGGGAGGGAGGGACTGAAGCTTTCTTT	NA	few	TRBV6-5	TRBJ1-1
CASKGGAGREQFF	TGTGCCAGCAAAGGGGGCGCAGGACGCGAGCAGTTCTTC	TRBD1	NA	TRBV9	TRBJ2-1
CAWSAPLRGHTEAFF	TGTGCCTGGAGTGCCCCCCTTAGGGGCCACACTGAAGCTTTCTTT	NA	NA	TRBV30	TRBJ1-1
CASAPRVDTEAFF	TGCGCCAGCGCCCCGCGGGTAGACACTGAAGCTTTCTTT	NA	NA	TRBV5-1	TRBJ1-1
CASSPDRQETRYF	TGCGCCAGCAGCCCGGACAGGCAAGAGACCCGGTACTTC	TRBD1	NA	TRBV5-1	TRBJ2-5
CATNKRQGRLNEQFF	TGTGCCACCAACAAGAGACAGGGAAGGCTCAATGAGCAGTTCTTC	TRBD1	few	TRBV7-8	TRBJ2-1
CASSLAPVDRGNTIYF	TGCGCCAGCAGCTTGGCCCCAGTAGACAGGGGAAACACCATATATTTT	NA	NA	TRBV5-1	TRBJ1-3
CASDTGSGNTIYF	TGTGCCAGTGATACAGGGTCCGGAAACACCATATATTTT	NA	few	TRBV19	TRBJ1-3
CASSRTGGVSSYEQYF	TGTGCCAGCAGCAGAACAGGGGGCGTCAGCTCCTACGAGCAGTACTTC	TRBD1	NA	TRBV7-2	TRBJ2-7
CASSSIGGTNYGYTF	TGTGCCAGCAGCTCCATTGGAGGAACCAACTATGGCTACACCTTC	NA	NA	TRBV6-1	TRBJ1-2
CASRSPGQGGYEQYF	TGTGCCAGCAGATCCCCCGGCCAGGGCGGCTACGAGCAGTACTTC	NA	few	TRBV28	TRBJ2-7
CASSQDNAGSSYEQYF	TGCGCCAGTAGCCAAGATAATGCCGGGAGCTCCTACGAGCAGTACTTC	NA	once	TRBV4-1	TRBJ2-7
CASSGGLGVVNTEAFF	TGTGCCAGCAGCGGGGGGCTCGGCGTCGTGAACACTGAAGCTTTCTTT	NA	NA	TRBV9	TRBJ1-1
CAWRKGLAEETQYF	TGTGCCTGGCGGAAGGGACTAGCGGAAGAGACCCAGTACTTC	TRBD2	few	TRBV30	TRBJ2-5
CASSALPQGGEIYGYTF	TGTGCCAGCAGCGCATTACCCCAGGGGGGCGAAATCTATGGCTACACCTTC	TRBD1	NA	TRBV27	TRBJ1-2
CASSSLARGQEETQYF	TGCGCCAGCAGCTCTCTTGCCAGGGGGCAGGAAGAGACCCAGTACTTC	TRBD1	NA	TRBV5-1	TRBJ2-5
CAWSSGTAYEQYF	TGTGCCTGGAGTAGTGGGACAGCCTACGAGCAGTACTTC	TRBD1	NA	TRBV30	TRBJ2-7
CASSLQDGRGNEQFF	TGCGCCAGCAGCCTTCAGGACGGGAGAGGGAATGAGCAGTTCTTC	NA	NA	TRBV4-1	TRBJ2-1
CASSPGTGMMNEQFF	TGTGCCAGCTCACCAGGGACAGGGATGATGAATGAGCAGTTCTTC	TRBD1	few	TRBV18	TRBJ2-1
CASNEREGHDEQFF	TGCGCCAGCAATGAGCGGGAGGGTCACGATGAGCAGTTCTTC	TRBD2	NA	TRBV4-1	TRBJ2-1
CASSPLPGTGELFF	TGTGCCAGCAGCCCCCTACCGGGCACCGGGGAGCTGTTTTTT	NA	NA	TRBV5-4	TRBJ2-2
CASSRTGAYGYTF	TGTGCCAGCAGTAGGACAGGGGCCTATGGCTACACCTTC	TRBD1	NA	TRBV6-5	TRBJ1-2
CASSPGGGADTQYF	TGCGCCAGCAGCCCGGGAGGGGGAGCAGATACGCAGTATTTT	TRBD2	NA	TRBV5-1	TRBJ2-3
CASAKTVNTEAFF	TGTGCCAGCGCAAAGACAGTGAACACTGAAGCTTTCTTT	NA	NA	TRBV6-5	TRBJ1-1
CASSLFQQGRKDTQYF	TGCGCCAGCAGCCTATTCCAACAGGGGAGGAAAGATACGCAGTATTTT	NA	once	TRBV5-1	TRBJ2-3
CASSDSSGSYNEQFF	TGTGCCAGCAGTGACTCTAGCGGCTCCTACAATGAGCAGTTCTTC	NA	NA	TRBV6-4	TRBJ2-1
CAISEGGRDEQYF	TGTGCCATCAGTGAAGGGGGTAGGGACGAGCAGTACTTC	NA	once	TRBV10-3	TRBJ2-7
CASSLTGGTEAFF	TGTGCCAGCAGCTTGACAGGGGGCACTGAAGCTTTCTTT	TRBD1	NA	TRBV7-3	TRBJ1-1
CASSVTGFYNEQFF	TGCGCCAGCAGTGTGACAGGGTTCTACAATGAGCAGTTCTTC	TRBD1	few	TRBV10-2	TRBJ2-1
CAWSRSGTGITEAFF	TGTGCCTGGTCGAGATCCGGGACAGGGATAACTGAAGCTTTCTTT	TRBD1	NA	TRBV30	TRBJ1-1
CASSSPAGGGYEQYF	TGTGCCAGCAGTTCCCCTGCGGGGGGCGGGTACGAGCAGTACTTC	TRBD2	NA	TRBV27	TRBJ2-7
CASSNYRGVADTQYF	TGTGCCAGCTCAAACTACAGGGGTGTAGCAGATACGCAGTATTTT	TRBD1	NA	TRBV18	TRBJ2-3
CASSWGQGVRSTEAFF	TGTGCCAGCAGCTGGGGACAGGGTGTTCGGAGCACTGAAGCTTTCTTT	TRBD1	NA	TRBV5-4	TRBJ1-1
CASSPQTGSTDTQYF	TGTGCCAGCAGCCCTCAGACAGGGAGCACAGATACGCAGTATTTT	TRBD1	NA	TRBV6-5	TRBJ2-3
CASSLSGQGYEQYF	TGTGCCAGCAGCCTGTCAGGACAGGGGTACGAGCAGTACTTC	TRBD1	NA	TRBV7-2	TRBJ2-7
CASSPLQGAADTEAFF	TGTGCCAGCTCACCACTACAGGGGGCGGCGGACACTGAAGCTTTCTTT	TRBD1	NA	TRBV18	TRBJ1-1
CASSPGVAEAFF	TGTGCCAGCAGCCCAGGGGTGGCTGAAGCTTTCTTT	NA	NA	TRBV5-6	TRBJ1-1
CASSSRTGGIAGANVLTF	TGTGCCAGCAGCTCTCGGACAGGGGGCATTGCGGGGGCCAACGTCCTGACTTTC	TRBD1	NA	TRBV5-4	TRBJ2-6
CASSWGQVETQYF	TGTGCCAGCAGTTGGGGACAGGTGGAGACCCAGTACTTC	TRBD1	NA	TRBV6-5	TRBJ2-5
CASSEGQRSYEQYF	TGTGCCAGCAGTGAAGGACAGCGCTCCTACGAGCAGTACTTC	NA	NA	TRBV2	TRBJ2-7
CSVDGTSGQETQYF	TGCAGCGTAGATGGGACTAGCGGCCAAGAGACCCAGTACTTC	TRBD2	NA	TRBV29-1	TRBJ2-5
CASSSPQGYEQYF	TGTGCCAGCAGCTCTCCACAGGGATACGAGCAGTACTTC	NA	NA	TRBV7-2	TRBJ2-7
CASSPPGIQPQHF	TGTGCCAGCAGTCCACCAGGGATTCAGCCCCAGCATTTT	NA	few	TRBV27	TRBJ1-5
CASSQALGYEQFF	TGCGCCAGCAGCCAAGCACTAGGGTATGAGCAGTTCTTC	NA	NA	TRBV4-1	TRBJ2-1
CASSKRTAGDKGTDTQYF	TGTGCCAGCAGCAAAAGGACCGCCGGGGACAAGGGGACAGATACGCAGTATTTT	NA	NA	TRBV21-1	TRBJ2-3
CASRLASGYNEQFF	TGCGCCAGCAGATTGGCTAGCGGCTACAATGAGCAGTTCTTC	TRBD2	few	TRBV5-1	TRBJ2-1
CASSQGLYSNQPQHF	TGTGCCAGTAGTCAGGGGCTATATAGCAATCAGCCCCAGCATTTT	NA	NA	TRBV19	TRBJ1-5
CAWSPGGETNEQFF	TGTGCCTGGAGCCCAGGGGGCGAGACCAATGAGCAGTTCTTC	TRBD1	few	TRBV30	TRBJ2-1